The present T cell receptor beta chain was sequenced within a study of blood T cell repertoires in COVID-19. About the research overall: Acute and convalescent COVID-19 samples came from the United States, Italy and Spain. PBMCs, B-cell-depleted T cells, or T cells provided the cDNA or gDNA that made up the material.

Germline V gene lookup returns CDR1 SGHTA and CDR2 FQGTGA. This CDR3 is built from 17 residues. With 5 bases clipped from V and 3 bases from J, the junction kept 5 bases outside the gene matches. Source study methods: Nucleated cell counts were estimated from reference gene primer amplification. The protocol was immunoSEQ multiplex PCR, while the TCRdb copy is restricted to in-frame clones and leaves out a portion. The V and J calls and clone size were taken over from that table, and D and trimming were inferred from the DNA. The sample includes roughly 100,000 clones, over 75% seen only once; the top ten take around 4.1%.

Sample: peripheral blood. The TCR sequence derives from a man aged 50 to 60 with acute or convalescent COVID-19. The chain links TRBV7-3 to TRBJ2-2; 14 nucleotides align to TRBD2. For the CDR3, the DNA is TGTGCCAGCAGCCTCCCGGGACTAGCGGGAGACACCGGGGAGCTGTTTTTT. This codes for CASSLPGLAGDTGELFF.